The 3 T cell receptor beta chains given below trace back to one sample, sequenced in a study of T cell clusters in autoimmune cytopenias. Some 38,000 genome equivalents of blood DNA were amplified for TRB. TRB was amplified by touch-down multiplex PCR, primer pools A and B combined. After re-calling the multiplex PCR reads, TCRdb lists one entry per CDR3 protein, DNA absent. The table gives some 7,200 distinct CDR3 sequences; the top ten clones make up 9.9% of it. These data were also filed under a second study, of T cell repertoires in aging, cancer and after chemotherapy.

Sample: peripheral blood. These receptors were taken from a human donor in good health.

The V and J genes are TRBV24-1 and TRBJ2-1; TCRdb names TRBD1, which stays unverified in the absence of DNA. Per germline, CDR1 KGHDR and CDR2 SFDVKD. The length of the CDR3 is 15 residues. CDR3 protein: CATSRDRGSYNEQFF.

V and J are TRBV12-3 or TRBV12-4 and TRBJ2-2. This CDR3 has 11 amino acids. The CDR3 is CASSLDGELFF.

Its frequency marks this clonotype as medium-sized. The chain has TRBV6-6 and TRBJ1-4. The CDR3 totals 14 residues. Germline CDR1 and CDR2: MNHNY and SVGAGI (reference sequence). CDR3 amino acids: CASSSKAAEEKLFF.